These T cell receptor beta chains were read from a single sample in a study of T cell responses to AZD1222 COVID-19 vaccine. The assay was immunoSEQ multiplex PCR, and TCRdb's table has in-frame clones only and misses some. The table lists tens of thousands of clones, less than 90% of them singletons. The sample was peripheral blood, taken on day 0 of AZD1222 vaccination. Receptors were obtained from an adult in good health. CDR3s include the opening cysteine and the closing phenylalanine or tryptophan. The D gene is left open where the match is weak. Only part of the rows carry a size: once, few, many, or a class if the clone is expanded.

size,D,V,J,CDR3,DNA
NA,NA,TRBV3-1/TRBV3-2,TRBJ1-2,CASSQVNSNYGYTF,TGTGCCAGCAGCCAAGTAAATAGCAACTATGGCTACACCTTC
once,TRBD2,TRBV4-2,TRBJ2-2,CASSQELAGGPTGELFF,TGTGCCAGCAGCCAGGAACTAGCGGGAGGGCCTACCGGGGAGCTGTTTTTT
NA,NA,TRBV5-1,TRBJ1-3,CASSDWSAGNTIYF,TGCGCCAGCAGCGACTGGAGTGCTGGAAACACCATATATTTT
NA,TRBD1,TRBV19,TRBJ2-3,CASSTGTGGIDTQYF,TGTGCCAGTAGCACCGGGACAGGGGGAATAGATACGCAGTATTTT
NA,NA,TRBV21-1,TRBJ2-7,CASSKQMPGRKTEEYF,TGTGCCAGCAGCAAACAAATGCCGGGACGGAAGACGGAGGAGTACTTC
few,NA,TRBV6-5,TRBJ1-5,CASKAGDQPQHF,TGTGCCAGCAAGGCAGGCGATCAGCCCCAGCATTTT
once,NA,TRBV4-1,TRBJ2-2,CASSQVDQELFF,TGCGCCAGCAGCCAAGTAGATCAGGAGCTGTTTTTT
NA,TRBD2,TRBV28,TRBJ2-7,CASRLAGLDLEGYEQYF,TGTGCCAGCAGACTAGCGGGATTAGATTTGGAAGGCTACGAGCAGTACTTC
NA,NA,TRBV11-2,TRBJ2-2,CASSSLSVSSGELFF,TGTGCCAGCAGCTCGCTCAGCGTATCTTCCGGGGAGCTGTTTTTT
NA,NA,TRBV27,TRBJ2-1,CASSFSPSNEQFF,TGTGCCAGCAGTTTCAGTCCCAGCAATGAGCAGTTCTTC
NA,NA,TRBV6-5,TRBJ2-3,CASSPGPVGADTQYF,TGTGCCAGCAGTCCTGGCCCAGTCGGGGCAGATACGCAGTATTTT
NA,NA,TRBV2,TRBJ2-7,CASSDGTGSSYEQYF,TGTGCCAGCAGTGATGGGACGGGAAGCTCCTACGAGCAGTACTTC
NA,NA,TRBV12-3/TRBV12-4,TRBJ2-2,CAWKANTGELFF,TGTGCCTGGAAAGCGAACACCGGGGAGCTGTTTTTT
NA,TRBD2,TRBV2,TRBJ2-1,CASSAIGSGGYNEQFF,TGTGCCAGCAGTGCGATCGGGAGCGGGGGCTACAATGAGCAGTTCTTC
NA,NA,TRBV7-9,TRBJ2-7,CASSLEGGGGTHEQYF,TGTGCCAGCAGCTTAGAGGGTGGAGGGGGCACCCACGAGCAGTACTTC
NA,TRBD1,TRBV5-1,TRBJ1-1,CASSALDRATEAFF,TGCGCCAGCAGCGCACTAGACAGGGCCACTGAAGCTTTCTTT
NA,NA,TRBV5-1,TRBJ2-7,CASSLGGVLSYEQYF,TGCGCCAGCAGCTTGGGAGGGGTATTATCCTACGAGCAGTACTTC
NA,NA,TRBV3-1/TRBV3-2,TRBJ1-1,CASSPRVGGTEAFF,TGTGCCAGCAGCCCCCGTGTGGGGGGCACTGAAGCTTTCTTT
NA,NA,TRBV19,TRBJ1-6,CASKATGSPLHF,TGTGCCAGTAAGGCTACGGGTTCACCCCTCCACTTT
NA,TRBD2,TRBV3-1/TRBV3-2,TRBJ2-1,CASSQRWTSGRNEQFF,TGTGCCAGCAGCCAGCGGTGGACTAGCGGGAGGAATGAGCAGTTCTTC
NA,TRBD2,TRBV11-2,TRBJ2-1,CASSSGTSGRYEQFF,TGTGCCAGCAGCTCCGGGACTAGCGGGAGGTATGAGCAGTTCTTC
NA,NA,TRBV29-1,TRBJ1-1,CSVEPLAPDTEAFF,TGCAGCGTTGAGCCCCTCGCGCCGGACACTGAAGCTTTCTTT
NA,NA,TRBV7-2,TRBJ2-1,CASSLGGRSYNEQFF,TGTGCCAGCAGCTTAGGGGGGAGGTCGTACAATGAGCAGTTCTTC
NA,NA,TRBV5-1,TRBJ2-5,CASSLSGAETQYF,TGCGCCAGCAGCTTGTCGGGGGCAGAGACCCAGTACTTC
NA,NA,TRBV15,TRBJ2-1,CATSTRGHKGTKFF,TGTGCCACCAGCACCAGAGGACATAAAGGGACCAAATTCTTC
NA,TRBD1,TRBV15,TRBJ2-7,CATSRDRGTGRYEQYF,TGTGCCACCAGCAGAGATCGGGGGACAGGACGCTACGAGCAGTACTTC
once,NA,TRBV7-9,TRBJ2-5,CASSKPLETQYF,TGTGCCAGCAGCAAGCCACTGGAGACCCAGTACTTC
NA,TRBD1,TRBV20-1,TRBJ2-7,CSASRTGVLYEQYF,TGCAGTGCTAGTCGGACAGGAGTCCTCTACGAGCAGTACTTC
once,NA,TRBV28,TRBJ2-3,CASRIGGSSTDTQYF,TGTGCCAGCAGAATCGGAGGGTCTAGCACAGATACGCAGTATTTT
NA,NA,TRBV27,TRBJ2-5,CASSLQGRETQYF,TGTGCCAGCAGTTTACAGGGGCGGGAGACCCAGTACTTC
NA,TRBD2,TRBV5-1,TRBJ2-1,CASSLNTIFLAGDYNEQFF,TGCGCCAGCAGCTTGAACACAATATTTCTAGCGGGAGACTACAATGAGCAGTTCTTC
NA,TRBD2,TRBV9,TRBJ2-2,CASSVRLAGAVGTGELFF,TGTGCCAGCAGCGTACGACTAGCGGGGGCTGTAGGGACCGGGGAGCTGTTTTTT
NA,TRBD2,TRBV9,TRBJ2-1,CASSVGTSGTYNEQFF,TGTGCCAGCAGCGTGGGGACTAGCGGTACCTACAATGAGCAGTTCTTC
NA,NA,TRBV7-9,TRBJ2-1,CASSSTSHNEQFF,TGTGCCAGCAGCTCCACTAGCCACAATGAGCAGTTCTTC
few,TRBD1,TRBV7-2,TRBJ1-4,CASSLGQGGTAGNEKLFF,TGTGCCAGCAGCTTAGGACAGGGGGGGACGGCGGGTAATGAAAAACTGTTTTTT
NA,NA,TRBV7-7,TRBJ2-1,CASSLALGSYNEQFF,TGTGCCAGCAGCTTAGCACTAGGCTCCTACAATGAGCAGTTCTTC
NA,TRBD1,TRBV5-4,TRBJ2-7,CASSLGTGNFYEQYF,TGTGCCAGCAGCTTGGGGACAGGGAATTTCTACGAGCAGTACTTC
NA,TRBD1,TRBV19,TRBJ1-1,CASTRQGEITEAFF,TGTGCCAGTACCCGTCAGGGGGAAATCACTGAAGCTTTCTTT
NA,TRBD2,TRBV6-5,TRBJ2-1,CAVGRTSGSYEQFF,TGTGCCGTCGGGCGGACTAGCGGGAGCTATGAGCAGTTCTTC